Following are 19 T cell receptor beta chains from one sample sequenced in a study of blood T cell repertoires in COVID-19. Clones were sequenced by immunoSEQ multiplex PCR, and TCRdb holds only the in-frame ones, with some missing. This repertoire shows 300,000 to 400,000 clones, 88% found once; its top ten account for roughly 4%. Sequenced material: peripheral blood. These receptors were taken from a woman aged 50 to 65 with active or convalescent COVID-19.

The chain joins TRBV11-2 to TRBJ2-6, with TRBD1 identical over 7 bases. Germline-derived CDR1 and CDR2 are SGHAT and FQNNGV. Losses at the gene ends were 5 bases for V and 2 bases for J; bases not matched to a gene: 9. CDR3 length: 17 residues. The DNA for the CDR3 is TGTGCCAGCAGCCACCATTCAGGGGGACCTGGGGCCAACGTCCTGACTTTC. Its translation: CASSHHSGGPGANVLTF.

The genes are TRBV3-1 (or the pseudogene TRBV3-2) and TRBJ2-1, with D perhaps TRBD2 (5 bases). CDR1 and CDR2 (germline): LGHDT, YNNKEL (reference sequence). The CDR3 totals 12 residues. V lost 2 bases and J lost 6, with 5 bases in between. CDR3 nucleotides: TGTGCCAGCAGCCAACGGGGCAATGAGCAGTTCTTC. This translates into CASSQRGNEQFF.

This clone was picked up a small number of times. The rearrangement links TRBV30 to TRBJ1-2, with D possibly TRBD1 on 6 matching bases. Germline loops: CDR1 GTSNPN, CDR2 SVGIG (reference sequence). V gave up 7 bases and J gave up 5 bases, with 11 bases separating them. The CDR3 extends over 11 amino acids. The CDR3 DNA follows: TGTGCCTCCCTTAGGGGGTATGGCTACACCTTC. It translates to CASLRGYGYTF. The whole variable domain, remainder taken from reference TRBV30 and TRBJ1-2, is SQTIHQWPATLVQPVGSPLSLECTVEGTSNPNLYWYRQAAGRGLQLLFYSVGIGQISSEVPQNLSASRPQDRQFILSSKKLLLSDSGFYLCASLRGYGYTFGSGTRLTVV.

This clone was seen only once. Sequence at one end of the junction differs from germline and may be a read error. The gene calls are TRBV7-7 and TRBJ2-1, with 10 bases fitting TRBD1. The CDR3 covers 13 residues. Per the germline V gene, CDR1 is SSHAT and CDR2 is FNYEAQ (reference sequence). The CDR3 region has the DNA TGTGCTAGCAGCCCCGGACAGGGGGTCCGTCAGTTCTTC. Protein product: CASSPGQGVRQFF.

This clone occurred once. This chain joins TRBV5-5 and TRBJ1-3, with 7 bases identical to TRBD1. CDR3 length: 16 residues. J gave up 0 bases and V 0 bases, and 3 bases lay outside the gene matches. CDR1 is SGHKS and CDR2 is YYEKEE in the germline V gene (reference sequence). CDR3 loop: CASSLDRGYSGNTIYF. The CDR3 region has the DNA TGTGCCAGCAGCTTGGACAGGGGATACTCTGGAAACACCATATATTTT.

This chain connects TRBV28 to TRBJ1-6; D remains ambiguous. Germline V gene sequence: CDR1 MDHEN, CDR2 SYDVKM. The CDR3 contains 15 residues. Deletions cut 10 bases from V and 2 bases from J, with 15 bases between. CDR3 amino acids: CATLWRGTYNSPLHF. In nucleotides, the CDR3 is TGTGCCACGCTCTGGCGGGGAACCTATAATTCACCCCTCCACTTT.

The J gene is TRBJ1-5, the V gene TRBV30, with TRBD1 identical over 10 bases. The CDR3 runs 13 residues. The germline V gene encodes CDR1 GTSNPN and CDR2 SVGIG (reference sequence). J gave up 7 bases and V 2 bases, and 2 bases lay outside the gene matches. In nucleotides, the CDR3 is TGTGCCTGGAGTTTGACAGGGGGCCAGCCCCAGCATTTT. Encoded protein: CAWSLTGGQPQHF.

This clone occurred many times. This chain connects TRBV15 to TRBJ2-3, with a weak D call TRBD1 (6 bases). This CDR3 has 15 amino acids. Trimming pared 0 bases from V and 4 bases from J, leaving 11 bases between. The V gene's germline CDR1 is LNHNV and CDR2 YYDKDF (reference sequence). CDR3: CATSRDLGAADTQYF. In DNA form, the CDR3 reads TGTGCCACCAGCAGAGATCTGGGGGCAGCAGATACGCAGTATTTT.

The table lists this clone with many counts. The chain combines TRBV6-5 with TRBJ2-7, with 7 bases lining up with TRBD1. V was clipped by 6 bases and J by 3 bases; unmatched bases: 8. The germline CDR1 and CDR2 sequences are MNHEY and SVGAGI. The CDR3 has 14 amino acids. DNA of the CDR3: TGTGCCAGCAGCCCCGACAGGGCCAGCTACGAGCAGTACTTC. Protein: CASSPDRASYEQYF.

Regarding this clone: The junction departs from the called germline gene at one end, perhaps through a read error. This chain uses TRBV7-7 with TRBJ2-1, with 8 bases identical to TRBD1. Looked up from germline, CDR1 is SSHAT and CDR2 is FNYEAQ (reference sequence). The CDR3 has 15 amino acids. In DNA, the CDR3 is TGTGCTAGCAGCTTAGGACAGGGAGCCTACAATGAGCAGTTCTTC. It codes for CASSLGQGAYNEQFF. The entire variable domain, with the rest obtained from reference TRBV7-7 and TRBJ2-1, is as follows: GAGVSQSPRYKVTKRGQDVTLRCDPISSHATLYWYQQALGQGPEFLTYFNYEAQPDKSGLPSDRFSAERPEGSISTLTIQRTEQRDSAMYRCASSLGQGAYNEQFFGPGTRLTVL.

The rearrangement links TRBV19 to TRBJ1-4; D might be TRBD1 (5 bases). This CDR3 has 12 residues. Per germline, CDR1 LNHDA and CDR2 SQIVND (reference sequence). Trimming shortened V by 6 bases and J by 8 bases, and 10 bases separated the two germline ends. DNA for the CDR3: TGTGCCAGTAGCGTAGGGGCCGAAAAACTGTTTTTT. Translating it yields CASSVGAEKLFF.

This rearrangement joins TRBV7-3 to TRBJ1-1; the D is unclear. Germline CDR1 is SGHTA and CDR2 is FQGTGA. V lost 4 bases and J lost 1, with 7 bases in between. This CDR3 contains 13 residues. CDR3 nucleotide sequence: TGTGCCAGCAGCTCCCCCGGGAACACTGAAGCTTTCTTT. Its protein product is CASSSPGNTEAFF.

The chain employs TRBV19 and TRBJ1-5, with D possibly matching TRBD1 (6 bases). The ends were cut back, 11 bases at V and 6 bases at J, with 17 bases in the middle. CDR3 length: 13 residues. Germline-derived CDR1 and CDR2 are LNHDA and SQIVND (reference sequence). The CDR3 sequence: CAGGGGTRQPQHF. CDR3 sequence (DNA): TGTGCCGGGGGAGGGGGAACCCGTCAGCCCCAGCATTTT.

The rearrangement links TRBV7-9 to TRBJ1-5; 11 positions match TRBD1. Trimming removed 5 bases from V and 7 bases from J; junction bases left unmatched: 4. Germline V gives CDR1 SEHNR, CDR2 FQNEAQ (reference sequence). The CDR3 loop spans 14 amino acids. The CDR3 protein is CASSPGQGEQPQHF. The CDR3 bases are TGTGCCAGCAGCCCGGGACAGGGGGAACAGCCCCAGCATTTT.

V and J are TRBV6-5 and TRBJ2-7, with TRBD1 matching 7 bases. The trim removed 2 bases at V and 3 bases at J, leaving 7 bases unmatched. Germline V gene sequence: CDR1 MNHEY, CDR2 SVGAGI. The CDR3 is made up of 15 amino acids. CDR3 amino acids: CASSYATGLGYEQYF. As DNA, the CDR3 is TGTGCCAGCAGTTACGCGACAGGGCTCGGCTACGAGCAGTACTTC.

The chain has TRBV19 and TRBJ2-1; 14 bases are shared with TRBD2. The CDR3 length is 15 residues. Germline CDR1 and CDR2: LNHDA and SQIVND (reference sequence). The J segment lost 6 bases and the V segment lost 6 bases, leaving 4 bases of the junction unmatched. CDR3 amino acids: CASSMGTSGGNEQFF. The CDR3 nucleotides are TGTGCCAGTAGCATGGGGACTAGCGGGGGCAATGAGCAGTTCTTC. The entire variable domain, with the rest obtained from reference TRBV19 and TRBJ2-1, is as follows: DGGITQSPKYLFRKEGQNVTLSCEQNLNHDAMYWYRQDPGQGLRLIYYSQIVNDFQKGDIAEGYSVSREKKESFPLTVTSAQKNPTAFYLCASSMGTSGGNEQFFGPGTRLTVL.

This clone was picked up one time. The gene calls are TRBV2 and TRBJ1-5, with 9 nucleotides matching TRBD1. This CDR3 region has 15 residues. Germline trimming cut 2 bases from V and 3 bases from J; bases unmatched to any gene: 2. The germline CDR1 and CDR2 sequences are SNHLY and FYNNEI. The CDR3 reads CASSERTGVNQPQHF. CDR3 DNA: TGTGCCAGCAGTGAACGGACAGGGGTCAATCAGCCCCAGCATTTT.

This chain links TRBV6-1 with TRBJ2-5; maybe TRBD2 (7 bases). V was clipped by 3 bases and J by 3 bases, with 17 bases between them. Germline V gene sequence: CDR1 MNHNS, CDR2 SASEGT. The CDR3 has 16 amino acids. The CDR3: CASSDRGRVAKETQYF. As DNA, the CDR3 is TGTGCCAGCAGTGATAGGGGGAGGGTAGCGAAAGAGACCCAGTACTTC.

This chain uses TRBV5-1 with TRBJ2-3; 11 bases match TRBD2. Germline CDR1 SGHRS, CDR2 YFSETQ. CDR3 length: 16 amino acids. The ends lost 3 bases at V and 9 bases at J; junction bases unmatched: 12. CDR3 DNA sequence: TGCGCCAGCAGCTCGGACGGTAGCGGGGGGGCTTACACGCAGTATTTT. Its translation is CASSSDGSGGAYTQYF.